This T cell receptor beta chain was captured by sequencing in a study of blood T cells in healthy people across ages. Per germline, CDR1 SGHRS and CDR2 YFSETQ. This CDR3 is built from 18 residues. V lost 1 base, J lost 4 bases, and 13 bases stayed unmatched. Together with a sample-barcoded 5' primer, a J-beta primer mix was included in a second PCR lasting roughly 6 to 12 cycles. A template-switch adaptor with 12 random nucleotides tagged each cDNA molecule. TCRdb analysed the 5' RACE reads with MiXCR anew, one entry per CDR3 protein. The sample holds around 750,000 distinct CDR3 sequences, approximately 55% seen once.

The sequence came from a man older than 75 in good health. Source material: blood. The gene calls are TRBV5-1 and TRBJ2-5; 10 nucleotides align to TRBD2. The CDR3 DNA reads as TGCGCCAGCAGCTTGACTTTTCTAGCGGGAGTAGTGGGAGAGACCCAGTACTTC. It specifies CASSLTFLAGVVGETQYF. Complete variable domain (other parts from reference TRBV5-1 and TRBJ2-5): KAGVTQTPRYLIKTRGQQVTLSCSPISGHRSVSWYQQTPGQGLQFLFEYFSETQRNKGNFPGRFSGRQFSNSRSEMNVSTLELGDSALYLCASSLTFLAGVVGETQYFGPGTRLLVL.